What follows are 24 T cell receptor beta chains derived from one specimen sequenced in a study of blood T cell repertoires in COVID-19. Profiling relied on immunoSEQ multiplex PCR, and the TCRdb table lists in-frame clones only, not all of them. The data show around 180,000 clones, 80% to 90% seen once. Sequenced sample: peripheral blood. The receptors were gathered from an elderly woman with COVID-19, enrolled during active disease.

A single count supports this clone. The rearrangement uses TRBV11-2 and TRBJ2-3; the match to TRBD1 covers 7 bases. Per germline, CDR1 SGHAT and CDR2 FQNNGV. V shed 4 bases, J shed 7 bases, and the junction held 11 bases outside the gene matches. CDR3 size: 15 residues. The DNA for the CDR3 is TGTGCCAGCAGCTCTAGTAGGCAGGGGGAAAATACGCAGTATTTT. It yields the protein CASSSSRQGENTQYF.

The chain recombines TRBV4-1 with TRBJ1-4, with 9 bases matching TRBD1. The CDR3 runs 16 residues. The trim removed 3 bases at V and 8 bases at J, leaving 10 bases unmatched. Germline-derived CDR1 and CDR2 are MGHRA and YSYEKL. Written as DNA, the CDR3 is TGCGCCAGCAGCCAGGGACAGGGTACTGCGGGCGAAAAACTGTTTTTT. It is translated as CASSQGQGTAGEKLFF.

The chain employs TRBV7-7 and TRBJ2-5; tentative D call: TRBD1 (6 bases). The CDR3 length is 14 residues. With 5 bases removed from V and 4 bases from J, the gap between germline ends came to 14 bases. Germline CDR1 and CDR2: SSHAT and FNYEAQ (reference sequence). The DNA of the CDR3 is TGTGCCAGCAGCCGTGGACAGTCGGGAGAGACCCAGTACTTC. This translates into CASSRGQSGETQYF.

The chain couples TRBV29-1 to TRBJ2-7, with 11 nucleotides matching TRBD1. Germline assignment: CDR1 SQVTM and CDR2 ANQGSEA. This CDR3 comprises 16 residues. The junction had 6 bases not matched to a gene; V was cut back by 0 bases and J by 2 bases. The CDR3 sequence: CSVEDPGTGGTYEQYF. The CDR3 DNA follows: TGCAGCGTTGAAGATCCCGGGACAGGGGGGACCTACGAGCAGTACTTC.

J is TRBJ1-1 and V is TRBV5-1; 10 bases line up with TRBD1. The V and J ends lost 4 bases and 0 bases, in that order; junction bases with no gene match: 3. The CDR3 totals 15 residues. CDR1 and CDR2 (germline): SGHRS, YFSETQ. DNA of the CDR3: TGCGCCAGCAGCGAGGACAGGGGGATGAACACTGAAGCTTTCTTT. Its translation is CASSEDRGMNTEAFF.

The chain joins TRBV4-3 to TRBJ1-2; D not certain. CDR1 is LGHNA and CDR2 is YSLEER in the germline V gene. The CDR3 runs 14 residues. V was clipped by 1 base and J by 4 bases, with 10 bases between them. The CDR3: CASSQGGGFYGYTF. CDR3 nucleotides: TGCGCCAGCAGCCAAGGGGGAGGCTTCTATGGCTACACCTTC.

This clone occurred a few times. The V call is TRBV28, the J call TRBJ2-7, with D possibly matching TRBD1 (6 bases). The CDR3 has 13 residues. With 6 bases removed from V and 0 bases from J, the gap between germline ends came to 9 bases. Per germline, CDR1 MDHEN and CDR2 SYDVKM. CDR3 coding DNA: TGTGCCAGCAGCCCAGGGGTCTCCTACGAGCAGTACTTC. Translation: CASSPGVSYEQYF.

The V gene is TRBV7-7, the J gene TRBJ1-2; 9 nucleotides match TRBD1. This CDR3 is built from 13 residues. CDR1 is SSHAT and CDR2 is FNYEAQ in the germline V gene (reference sequence). The V gene end was trimmed by 5 bases and the J gene end by 8 bases; junction bases not matched to a gene: 6. The DNA for the CDR3 is TGTGCCAGCAGCCCACAGGGGGCCGAGGGCTACACCTTC. This translates into CASSPQGAEGYTF.

The chain combines TRBV6-5 with TRBJ2-7; 7 bases fit TRBD2. J gave up 6 bases and V 2 bases, and 10 bases lay outside the gene matches. Germline V gene data show CDR1 as MNHEY and CDR2 as SVGAGI. The CDR3 totals 15 residues. The CDR3 sequence: CASSYRGGGPIEQYF. The CDR3 DNA sequence: TGTGCCAGCAGTTACCGCGGGGGAGGGCCCATCGAGCAGTACTTC.

The chain uses TRBV5-4 and TRBJ2-7; D perhaps matches TRBD1 (5 bases). Germline lookup yields CDR1 SGHNT and CDR2 YYREEE (reference sequence). The CDR3 consists of 14 residues. With 4 bases removed from V and 4 bases from J, the gap between germline ends came to 15 bases. This chain's CDR3 is CASSPGQGPYEQYF. The CDR3 bases are TGTGCCAGCAGCCCCGGCCAGGGCCCATACGAGCAGTACTTC.

The chain uses TRBV19 and TRBJ1-2; D might be TRBD1 (5 bases). Germline V gives CDR1 LNHDA, CDR2 SQIVND (reference sequence). Trimming shortened V by 2 bases and J by 6 bases, and 10 bases separated the two germline ends. The CDR3 has 13 residues. CDR3 DNA: TGTGCCAGTAGTATACCCAGGGTAAATGGCTACACCTTC. Its translation: CASSIPRVNGYTF.

J is TRBJ2-1 and V is TRBV5-4; 12 bases are a match to TRBD2. Trimming removed 4 bases from V and 11 bases from J; junction bases left unmatched: 10. Germline CDR1 and CDR2: SGHNT and YYREEE (reference sequence). The length of the CDR3 is 15 residues. CDR3 in amino acids: CASSLTSGGTMKQFF. The CDR3 DNA follows: TGTGCCAGCAGCCTGACTAGCGGGGGTACAATGAAGCAGTTCTTC.

The chain links TRBV18 to TRBJ1-4; the D gene is possibly TRBD1 (6 bases). This CDR3 contains 14 residues. The germline gives CDR1 KGHSH, CDR2 LQKENI. Trimming removed 5 bases from V and 5 bases from J, with 12 bases in between. CDR3 bases: TGTGCCAGCTCAGCGCAAACAGGGAATGAAAAACTGTTTTTT. Its translation is CASSAQTGNEKLFF.

This chain connects TRBV7-2 to TRBJ2-5; 11 bases fit TRBD2. V lost 8 bases, J lost 6 bases, and 11 bases stayed unmatched. Germline loops: CDR1 SGHTA, CDR2 FQGNSA. CDR3 length equals 15 residues. The CDR3 bases are TGTGCCAGCCGGCCGTCCGGGACTAGCGGAAAGACCCAGTACTTC. Its translation: CASRPSGTSGKTQYF.

The chain joins TRBV11-2 to TRBJ2-7; D ambiguous. This CDR3 is built from 16 residues. V was cut by 1 base and J by 2 bases, with 15 bases left in between. Germline-derived CDR1 and CDR2 are SGHAT and FQNNGV. CDR3 amino acids: CASSLVSARVTYEQYF. DNA of the CDR3: TGTGCCAGCAGCTTAGTTTCGGCTAGAGTAACCTACGAGCAGTACTTC. The full variable domain, in which reference TRBV11-2 and TRBJ2-7 provide the parts outside the CDR3, is EAGVAQSPRYKIIEKRQSVAFWCNPISGHATLYWYQQILGQGPKLLIQFQNNGVVDDSQLPKDRFSAERLKGVDSTLKIQPAKLEDSAVYLCASSLVSARVTYEQYFGPGTRLTVT.

This clone was detected only once. V usage is TRBV11-3 and J usage is TRBJ2-2, with TRBD2 matching over 8 bases. CDR3 size: 16 residues. Germline CDR1 and CDR2: SGHNT and YENEEA. V was clipped by 4 bases and J by 0 bases; unmatched bases: 4. The CDR3 coding sequence is TGTGCCAGCAGCTCTCGGACTAGCCCGAACACCGGGGAGCTGTTTTTT. Translated, it gives CASSSRTSPNTGELFF.

This chain links TRBV7-2 with TRBJ1-2, with 8 bases lining up with TRBD1. Looked up from germline, CDR1 is SGHTA and CDR2 is FQGNSA. With 3 bases clipped from V and 1 base from J, the junction kept 4 bases outside the gene matches. The CDR3 runs 15 residues. The CDR3 region is CASSLTGVFNYGYTF. The CDR3 coding sequence is TGTGCCAGCAGCTTGACAGGGGTGTTTAACTATGGCTACACCTTC.

The CDR3 nucleotides are TGTGCCAGCAGCTTACGGGGAGTTAAAGAGACCCAGTACTTC. This codes for CASSLRGVKETQYF. The chain recombines TRBV13 with TRBJ2-5; possibly TRBD2 for D (5 bases). The length of the CDR3 is 14 residues. V lost 2 bases and J lost 3, with 10 bases in between. The germline gives CDR1 PRHDT, CDR2 FYEKMQ (reference sequence).

V usage is TRBV7-2 and J usage is TRBJ1-5; D perhaps matches TRBD1 (6 bases). This CDR3 is built from 14 residues. V was shortened by 2 bases and J by 7 bases, with 12 bases between the two germline ends. CDR1 is SGHTA, CDR2 FQGNSA, per germline. CDR3 amino acids: CASSLQGLGQPQHF. CDR3 sequence (DNA): TGTGCCAGCAGCTTACAGGGGTTAGGGCAGCCCCAGCATTTT.

The chain recombines TRBV7-2 with TRBJ2-1, with 10 bases matching TRBD2. The trim removed 5 bases at V and 4 bases at J, leaving 17 bases unmatched. The CDR3 spans 19 residues. CDR1 is SGHTA and CDR2 is FQGNSA in the germline V gene. The CDR3 sequence is CASSRVRWSGGAGYNEQFF. Written as DNA, the CDR3 is TGTGCCAGCAGCCGCGTGCGTTGGAGCGGGGGGGCCGGTTACAATGAGCAGTTCTTC.

This clone occurred once. The J gene is TRBJ1-3, the V gene TRBV6-1; 8 bases align to TRBD1. Germline V lookup: CDR1 MNHNS, CDR2 SASEGT. This CDR3 region has 15 residues. J gave up 7 bases and V 1 base, and 6 bases lay outside the gene matches. The CDR3 protein is CASSEENRGWNTIYF. Here the CDR3 DNA reads TGTGCCAGCAGTGAAGAGAACAGGGGGTGGAACACCATATATTTT.

V gene TRBV19 combines with J gene TRBJ2-7; 9 bases match TRBD1. The CDR3 consists of 14 residues. After removal of 3 bases from V and 5 bases from J, the junction contained 5 bases not matched to a gene. CDR1 LNHDA and CDR2 SQIVND come from the germline V gene (reference sequence). CDR3 region: CASSMQQGAHEQYF. CDR3 nucleotide sequence: TGTGCCAGTAGTATGCAACAGGGGGCCCACGAGCAGTACTTC.

The chain has TRBV14 and TRBJ2-2; maybe TRBD2 (6 bases). The CDR3 loop spans 14 amino acids. Trimming removed 4 bases from V and 5 bases from J, with 11 bases in between. CDR1 and CDR2 from the germline V gene are SGHDN and FVKESK. For the CDR3, the DNA is TGTGCCAGCAGCCCACTAGCCGGTACCGGGGAGCTGTTTTTT. This codes for CASSPLAGTGELFF.

V usage is TRBV7-8 and J usage is TRBJ2-3, with a possible D match to TRBD2 (6 bases). There are 15 residues in the CDR3. V was trimmed by 5 bases and J by 5 bases, leaving 17 bases between them. Germline assignment: CDR1 SGHVS and CDR2 FQNEAQ. The CDR3 DNA follows: TGTGCCAGCAGCCCCCGGGGCGCGGGGAGAGATACGCAGTATTTT. It is translated as CASSPRGAGRDTQYF.